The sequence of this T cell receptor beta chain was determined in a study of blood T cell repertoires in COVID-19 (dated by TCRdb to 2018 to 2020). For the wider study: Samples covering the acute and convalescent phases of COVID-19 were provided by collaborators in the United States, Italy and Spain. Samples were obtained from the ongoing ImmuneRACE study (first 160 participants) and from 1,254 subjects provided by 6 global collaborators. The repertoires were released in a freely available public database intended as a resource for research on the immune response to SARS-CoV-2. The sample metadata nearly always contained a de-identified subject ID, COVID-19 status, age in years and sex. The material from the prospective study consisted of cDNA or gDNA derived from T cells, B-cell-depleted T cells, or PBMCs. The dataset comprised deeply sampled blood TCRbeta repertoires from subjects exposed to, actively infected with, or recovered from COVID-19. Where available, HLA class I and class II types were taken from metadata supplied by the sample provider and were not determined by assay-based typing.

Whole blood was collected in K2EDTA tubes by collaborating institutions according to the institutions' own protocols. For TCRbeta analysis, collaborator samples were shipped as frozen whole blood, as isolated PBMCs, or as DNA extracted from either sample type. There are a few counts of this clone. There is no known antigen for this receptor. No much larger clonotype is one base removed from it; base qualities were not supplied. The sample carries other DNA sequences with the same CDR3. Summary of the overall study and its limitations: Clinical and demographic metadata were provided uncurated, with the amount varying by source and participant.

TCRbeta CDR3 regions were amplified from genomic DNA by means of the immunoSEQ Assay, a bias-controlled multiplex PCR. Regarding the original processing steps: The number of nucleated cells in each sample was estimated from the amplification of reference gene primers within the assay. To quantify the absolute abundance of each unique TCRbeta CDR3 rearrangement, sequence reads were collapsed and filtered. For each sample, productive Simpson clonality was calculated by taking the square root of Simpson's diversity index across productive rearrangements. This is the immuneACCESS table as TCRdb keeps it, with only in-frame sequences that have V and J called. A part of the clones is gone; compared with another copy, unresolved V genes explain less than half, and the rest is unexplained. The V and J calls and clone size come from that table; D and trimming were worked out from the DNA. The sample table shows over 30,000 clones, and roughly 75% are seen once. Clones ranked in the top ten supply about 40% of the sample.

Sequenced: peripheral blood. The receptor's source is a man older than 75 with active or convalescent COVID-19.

The CDR3 protein is CASSFGRGAYEQYF. The DNA sequence is given as TGTGCCAGCAGTTTTGGGCGGGGGGCCTACGAGCAGTACTTC. Here the chain combines TRBV27 and TRBJ2-7, with 8 middle bases fitting TRBD2. Taken from the germline V gene (reference sequence), the CDR1 and CDR2 loops are MNHEY and SMNVEV. Trimming removed 3 bases from V and 2 bases from J; the gene matches leave 3 bases unexplained. The CDR3 contains 14 residues, cysteine and phenylalanine counted. Kept here is only the CDR3 DNA, which spans 42 bases and is read in frame from base 1.